The 32 T cell receptor beta chains reported below all come from one sample, sequenced in a study of breast tumors, draining lymph nodes, adjacent tissues. TCRdb re-called the multiplex PCR reads through MiXCR, storing one row per CDR3 protein. This table has 150,000 to 250,000 distinct CDR3 sequences, approximately 33% appearing once. The lymph nodes were axillary draining lymph nodes from breast cancer patients. The sample comprised axillary lymph node tissue. The receptors originated from a female donor with breast cancer. Some clones in this sample may be carry-over from other donors' samples.

In its sample, this clonotype was seen many times. The chain joins TRBV7-2 to TRBJ2-1; TRBD2 matches at 10 bases. Germline assignment: CDR1 SGHTA and CDR2 FQGNSA. The CDR3 sequence is 16 residues long. The V segment lost 5 bases and the J segment 4 bases; nucleotides outside the gene matches: 8. CDR3 amino acids: CASSPRLAGLYNEQFF. In nucleotides, the CDR3 is TGTGCCAGCAGCCCGAGACTAGCGGGTCTGTACAATGAGCAGTTCTTC.

This clonotype was found once. An end of the junction does not agree with germline; a read error may underlie this. The V and J genes are TRBV20-1 and TRBJ1-1; a weak D match, TRBD1 (5 bases). Germline CDR1 reads DFQATT; CDR2 reads SNEGSKA (reference sequence). There are 14 residues in the CDR3. CDR3 sequence: CSARAQGSNTEALF. The DNA of the CDR3 is TGCAGTGCTAGAGCGCAGGGATCGAACACTGAAGCTCTCTTT.

The rearrangement links TRBV11-2 to TRBJ1-1, with D perhaps TRBD1 (5 bases). The CDR3 covers 13 residues. Per the germline V gene, CDR1 is SGHAT and CDR2 is FQNNGV. With 2 bases removed from V and 5 bases from J, the gap between germline ends came to 9 bases. The CDR3 coding sequence is TGTGCCAGCAGCTTATTCGGGGGGACTGAAGCTTTCTTT. It yields the protein CASSLFGGTEAFF.

Note on this clonotype: Since a much larger clone is just one base distant, this may be a read error. This chain links TRBV11-2 with TRBJ2-5; D possibly uses TRBD1 or TRBD2 (5 bases each). The V end lost 5 bases, the J end lost 1 base, and 17 bases lay between the germline ends. CDR1 is SGHAT and CDR2 is FQNNGV in the germline V gene. The CDR3 runs to 16 residues. The DNA of the CDR3 is TGTGCCAGCAGCACCCTAGGGGACGCGGGCCAAGAGACCCAGTACTTC. Translating it yields CASSTLGDAGQETQYF.

This clonotype has only one observation. The germline gene is not matched at one end of the junction; a read error may be the cause. The V and J genes are TRBV10-3 and TRBJ1-6; possible D gene TRBD1, 6 bases. From germline, CDR1 is ENHRY and CDR2 SYGVKD. The CDR3 has 15 amino acids. CDR3 sequence: CVISDSGAGASPLHF. The CDR3, as DNA: TGTGTCATCAGTGATTCCGGGGCAGGGGCCTCACCCCTCCACTTT.

About this clonotype itself: Because it lacks the conserved phenylalanine or tryptophan at the end, this CDR3 is likely a read error. V and J are TRBV19 and TRBJ2-6, with D unresolved. The V gene's germline CDR1 is LNHDA and CDR2 SQIVND (reference sequence). V was clipped by 10 bases and J by 0 bases, with 16 bases between them. The CDR3 extends over 16 amino acids. CDR3 nucleotides: TGTGCCACCCTACCCGGACGGGTCTCTGGGGCCAACGTCCTGACTTCC. This encodes CATLPGRVSGANVLTS.

Regarding this clonotype: This may arise from a read error, as a much more abundant clone is one base away. The chain recombines TRBV11-2 with TRBJ2-1, with D hard to call. CDR1 and CDR2 from the germline V gene are SGHAT and FQNNGV. The CDR3 consists of 13 residues. CDR3 residues: CASSLSGSNGQFF. As DNA, the CDR3 is TGTGCCAGCAGCTTATCAGGCAGCAATGGGCAGTTCTTC. The complete variable domain, with remaining parts taken from reference TRBV11-2 and TRBJ2-1, reads EAGVAQSPRYKIIEKRQSVAFWCNPISGHATLYWYQQILGQGPKLLIQFQNNGVVDDSQLPKDRFSAERLKGVDSTLKIQPAKLEDSAVYLCASSLSGSNGQFFGPGTRLTVL.

For this clonotype: A read error may explain this, as a much larger clone is one base away. This chain connects TRBV5-1 to TRBJ2-5; D is ambiguous. Trimming shortened V by 0 bases and J by 5 bases, and 14 bases separated the two germline ends. The CDR3 sequence is 15 residues long. Germline V gene lookup returns CDR1 SGHRS and CDR2 YFSETQ. The CDR3 sequence: CASSLVEAVDETQYF. In nucleotides, the CDR3 is TGCGCCAGCAGCTTGGTAGAGGCGGTCGATGAGACCCAGTACTTC.

This clonotype appeared many times. V is TRBV5-1 and J is TRBJ2-5; 8 nucleotides align to TRBD1. V lost 0 bases and J lost 1; bases outside the gene matches: 5. CDR3 size: 16 residues. CDR1 and CDR2 from the germline V gene are SGHRS and YFSETQ. The DNA for the CDR3 is TGCGCCAGCAGCTTGGGTGACAGGGGATCCCAAGAGACCCAGTACTTC. Translated, it gives CASSLGDRGSQETQYF.

In the case of this clonotype: A single base separates this from a much larger clone, so it may be a read error. The chain combines TRBV14 with TRBJ1-2; D may be TRBD1 (6 bases). The CDR3 has 15 residues. Germline assignment: CDR1 SGHDN and CDR2 FVKESK. The CDR3 protein is CASSQDPTRGGGYAF. CDR3 in DNA: TGTGCCAGCAGCCAAGACCCGACTCGGGGCGGGGGCTACGCCTTC.

At least ten counts were recorded for this clonotype. The V and J genes are TRBV2 and TRBJ2-4, with TRBD1 as a possible D gene (6 bases). The CDR3 loop spans 15 amino acids. Trimming removed 5 bases at V and 3 bases at J, with 14 bases between. Germline lookup yields CDR1 SNHLY and CDR2 FYNNEI. As DNA, the CDR3 is TGTGCCAGCAGTCTTCGACAGGTGGGCAAAAACATTCAGTACTTC. This gives the protein CASSLRQVGKNIQYF.

On this clonotype: Without the conserved terminal phenylalanine or tryptophan, this CDR3 likely stems from a read error. It is unclear where the CDR3 begins or ends on the DNA, so no DNA is shown, and the CDR3 is as TCRdb lists it. V and J are TRBV19 and TRBJ2-4; TRBD1 is the table's D call, not checked against the DNA. The CDR3 is made up of 15 amino acids, end residues included. Per germline, CDR1 LNHDA and CDR2 SQIVND (reference sequence). Here the CDR3 reads CASSPRQGPKTFSTS.

This clonotype was found many times. J is TRBJ2-7 and V is TRBV19; 10 bases fit TRBD1. V lost 5 bases, J lost 5 bases, and 9 bases stayed unmatched. Germline assignment: CDR1 LNHDA and CDR2 SQIVND (reference sequence). This CDR3 region has 15 residues. CDR3: CASSLLGTGDNEQYF. Here the CDR3 DNA reads TGTGCCAGTAGTCTCCTGGGGACAGGGGACAACGAGCAGTACTTC.

This clonotype appeared many times. The genes are TRBV7-9 and TRBJ2-7, with 11 bases fitting TRBD2. The CDR3 totals 13 residues. Germline values: CDR1 SEHNR, CDR2 FQNEAQ (reference sequence). V lost 5 bases to trimming and J lost 6 bases; unmatched junction nucleotides: 3. CDR3 in DNA: TGTGCCAGCAGCCGTACTAGCGGGGGCGAGCAGTACTTC. This sequence encodes CASSRTSGGEQYF.

In the case of this clonotype: This may be a read error, as it is one base from a much larger clone. The J gene is TRBJ1-2, the V gene TRBV4-3; TRBD1 is a possible D gene (6 bases). The CDR3 extends over 16 amino acids. CDR1 and CDR2 (germline): LGHNA, YSLEER. Between the trimmed V and J ends, which lost 1 base and 8 bases, there was a span of 20 bases. DNA for the CDR3: TGCGCCAGCAGCCAAGGCCCCGGGACAAGGGGAGAGGGCTACACCTTC. Protein product: CASSQGPGTRGEGYTF.

About this clonotype: Being one base from a much bigger clone, this may be a read error. The chain carries TRBV18 and TRBJ1-3, with D unresolved. The CDR3 runs 15 residues. Per germline, CDR1 KGHSH and CDR2 LQKENI. CDR3 bases: TGTGCCAGCTCACCTCAGGCAACTGAGGGAAGCACCATATATTTT. Encoded protein: CASSPQATEGSTIYF.

Concerning this clonotype: This may be a read error, as it is one base from a much larger clone. The CDR3 loop is CASSYSKGSYGYAF. In DNA form, the CDR3 reads TGTGCCAGCAGTTACTCGAAAGGAAGCTATGGCTACGCCTTC. The chain recombines TRBV6-5 with TRBJ1-2; D unresolved. The V gene's germline CDR1 is MNHEY and CDR2 SVGAGI. This CDR3 is built from 14 residues.

There are a few counts of this clonotype. This clone may be a read error of a much larger clone one base away. The V gene is TRBV20-1, the J gene TRBJ2-1; TRBD2 is a possible D gene (6 bases). Germline lookup yields CDR1 DFQATT and CDR2 SNEGSKA (reference sequence). This CDR3 spans 15 amino acids. For the CDR3, the DNA is TGCAGTGCTAGGGGGCGGGACGGTTCCTCCAATGAGCAGTTCTTC. It yields the protein CSARGRDGSSNEQFF.

With respect to this clonotype: This CDR3 is missing its conserved last phenylalanine or tryptophan, likely due to a read error. The DNA is left out, because the CDR3 cannot be placed on it with certainty; the CDR3 is given as TCRdb lists it. The chain combines TRBV19 with TRBJ2-7; the table's D gene call, TRBD1, was not cross checked with the DNA. The CDR3 contains 15 residues when both ends are counted. Germline V lookup: CDR1 LNHDA, CDR2 SQIVND (reference sequence). CDR3 residues: CASTDLDRELLRAVR.

This clonotype was seen ten or more times. The V call is TRBV3-1, the J call TRBJ1-2, with a possible D match to TRBD1 (6 bases). V was trimmed by 1 base and J by 6 bases, leaving 9 bases between them. The CDR3 is made up of 13 amino acids. CDR1 is LGHDT, CDR2 YNNKEL, per germline (reference sequence). The CDR3 is CASSQAYRDGYTF. CDR3 bases: TGTGCCAGCAGCCAAGCTTACAGGGATGGCTACACCTTC.

This clonotype was picked up many times. J is TRBJ1-5 and V is TRBV2; maybe TRBD1 (6 bases). Germline V gives CDR1 SNHLY, CDR2 FYNNEI. V was clipped by 6 bases and J by 7 bases, with 16 bases between them. This CDR3 has 14 amino acids. CDR3: CASSHREEIQPQHF. The DNA for the CDR3 is TGTGCCAGCAGCCACAGGGAAGAGATCCAGCCCCAGCATTTT.

This clonotype was counted at least ten times. The chain joins TRBV24-1 to TRBJ2-3, with D uncertain. This CDR3 spans 12 amino acids. The ends were cut back, 6 bases at V and 2 bases at J, with 5 bases in the middle. CDR1 and CDR2 (germline): KGHDR, SFDVKD. CDR3 in amino acids: CATSQATDTQYF. CDR3 in DNA: TGTGCCACCAGTCAGGCCACAGATACGCAGTATTTT.

This clonotype was seen repeatedly, ten times or more. Here the CDR3 reads CAWRGPFPQGFSTDTQYF. In DNA, the CDR3 is TGTGCCTGGAGGGGTCCCTTTCCTCAGGGTTTTAGCACAGATACGCAGTATTTT. V and J are TRBV30 and TRBJ2-3; tentatively, D is TRBD1 (5 bases). The germline V and J ends were trimmed by 3 bases and 0 bases, with 22 bases remaining between them. This CDR3 region has 18 residues. CDR1 GTSNPN and CDR2 SVGIG come from the germline V gene (reference sequence). The full variable domain, completed using reference TRBV30 and TRBJ2-3, is SQTIHQWPATLVQPVGSPLSLECTVEGTSNPNLYWYRQAAGRGLQLLFYSVGIGQISSEVPQNLSASRPQDRQFILSSKKLLLSDSGFYLCAWRGPFPQGFSTDTQYFGPGTRLTVL.

About this clonotype itself: A much larger clone differs by one base, so this may be a read error. This chain connects TRBV25-1 to TRBJ1-5; 9 bases map to TRBD1. CDR3 size: 13 residues. Germline V gives CDR1 MGHDK, CDR2 SYGVNS. As DNA, the CDR3 is TGTGCCAGCCGGGACAGGGATAATCAGCCCCAGCGTTTT. This sequence encodes CASRDRDNQPQRF.

The chain uses TRBV7-2 and TRBJ1-5, with TRBD1 matching over 12 bases. CDR1 is SGHTA and CDR2 is FQGNSA in the germline V gene. This CDR3 region has 15 residues. The V gene end was trimmed by 6 bases and the J gene end by 7 bases; junction bases not matched to a gene: 7. The CDR3 DNA reads TGTGCCAGCAGTCAGGGGACAGGGGGCGGGCAGCCCCAGCATTTT. Amino acids: CASSQGTGGGQPQHF.

To note about this clonotype: This may arise from a read error, as a much more abundant clone is one base away. V gene TRBV20-1 combines with J gene TRBJ2-5; D possibly corresponds to TRBD2 (5 bases). Per the germline V gene, CDR1 is DFQATT and CDR2 is SNEGSKA (reference sequence). Between the trimmed V and J ends, which lost 3 bases and 2 bases, there was a span of 13 bases. The CDR3 consists of 14 residues. The CDR3 nucleotides are TGCAGTGCTAGTAGAGGGCCCTTTCAAGAGACCCAGTACTTC. It yields the protein CSASRGPFQETQYF.

About this clonotype: One junction end disagrees with the germline gene, perhaps due to a read error. V usage is TRBV2 and J usage is TRBJ1-3; D not certain. Germline values: CDR1 SNHLY, CDR2 FYNNEI. CDR3 length: 14 amino acids. Here the CDR3 DNA reads TGTGCCAGCAGTGAGGCAGCCTCTGGAAACACTATATATTTT. As protein: CASSEAASGNTIYF.

Concerning this clonotype: One end of the junction is discordant with germline, which a read error may explain. The chain links TRBV9 to TRBJ1-3, with D possibly matching TRBD1 (6 bases). CDR3 length: 13 residues. Per germline, CDR1 SGDLS and CDR2 YYNGEE. Here the CDR3 DNA reads TGTGCCAGCAGCGAGGGGGTGGGAAGCACCATATATTTT. Its protein is CASSEGVGSTIYF.

This clonotype was counted many times. This chain uses TRBV2 with TRBJ1-6; D uncertain. Between the trimmed V and J ends, which lost 2 bases and 9 bases, there was a span of 8 bases. Germline loops: CDR1 SNHLY, CDR2 FYNNEI. CDR3 size: 13 residues. CDR3 protein: CASSESRLSPLHF. In DNA form, the CDR3 reads TGTGCCAGCAGTGAATCTAGGCTTTCACCCCTCCACTTT.

V usage is TRBV2 and J usage is TRBJ1-5, with D hard to call. Trimming stripped 6 bases from V and 5 bases from J, with 8 bases between. CDR3 size: 12 residues. CDR1 is SNHLY, CDR2 FYNNEI, per germline. The CDR3: CASRDTDQPQHF. The CDR3 coding sequence is TGTGCCAGCAGGGATACCGATCAGCCCCAGCATTTT.

This clonotype has a handful of counts. A much larger clone lies one base from this, so it may be a read error. This chain connects TRBV20-1 to TRBJ1-2; 7 bases fit TRBD1. V shed 5 bases and J 8 bases; nucleotides not matched to a gene: 14. From germline, CDR1 is DFQATT and CDR2 SNEGSKA (reference sequence). The CDR3 runs 14 residues. The CDR3 DNA reads TGCAGTGCTCAAGGGGACAGTTCTATTACGGGCTACACCTTC. Its translation: CSAQGDSSITGYTF.

This clonotype appeared many times. The V and J genes are TRBV19 and TRBJ2-7, with 8 bases lining up with TRBD1. CDR3 length: 15 amino acids. Germline trimming cut 6 bases from V and 3 bases from J; bases unmatched to any gene: 10. The V gene's germline CDR1 is LNHDA and CDR2 SQIVND (reference sequence). The CDR3 here is CASSLSQGVFYEQYF. CDR3 in DNA: TGTGCCAGTAGCCTTTCACAGGGGGTGTTCTACGAGCAGTACTTC.